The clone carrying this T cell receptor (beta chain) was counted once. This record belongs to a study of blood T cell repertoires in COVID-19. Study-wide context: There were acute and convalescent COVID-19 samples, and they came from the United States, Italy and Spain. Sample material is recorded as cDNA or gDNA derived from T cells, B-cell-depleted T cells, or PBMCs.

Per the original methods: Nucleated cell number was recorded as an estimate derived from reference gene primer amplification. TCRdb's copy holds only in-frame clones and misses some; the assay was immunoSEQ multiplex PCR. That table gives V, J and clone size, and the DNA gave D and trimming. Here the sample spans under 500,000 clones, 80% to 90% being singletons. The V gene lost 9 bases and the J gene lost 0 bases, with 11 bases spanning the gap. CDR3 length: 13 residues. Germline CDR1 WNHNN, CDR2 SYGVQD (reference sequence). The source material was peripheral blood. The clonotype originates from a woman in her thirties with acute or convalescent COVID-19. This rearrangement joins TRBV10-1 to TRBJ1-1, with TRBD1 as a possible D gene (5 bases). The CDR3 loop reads CASARELNTEAFF. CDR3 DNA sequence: TGCGCCAGTGCCAGGGAACTGAACACTGAAGCTTTCTTT.